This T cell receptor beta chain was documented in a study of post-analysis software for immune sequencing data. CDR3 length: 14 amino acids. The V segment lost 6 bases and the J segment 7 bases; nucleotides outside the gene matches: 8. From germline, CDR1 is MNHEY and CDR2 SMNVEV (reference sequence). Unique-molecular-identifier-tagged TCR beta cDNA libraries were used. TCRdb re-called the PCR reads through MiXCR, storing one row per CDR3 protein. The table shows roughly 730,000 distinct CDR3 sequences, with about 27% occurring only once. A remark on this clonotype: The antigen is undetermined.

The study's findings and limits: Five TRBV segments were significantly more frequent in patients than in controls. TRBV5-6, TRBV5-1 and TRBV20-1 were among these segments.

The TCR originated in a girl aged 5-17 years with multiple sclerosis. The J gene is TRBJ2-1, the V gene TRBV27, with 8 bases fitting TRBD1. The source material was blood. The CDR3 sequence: CASRDRVPRNEQFF. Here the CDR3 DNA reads TGTGCCAGCAGGGACAGGGTTCCGCGTAATGAGCAGTTCTTC.